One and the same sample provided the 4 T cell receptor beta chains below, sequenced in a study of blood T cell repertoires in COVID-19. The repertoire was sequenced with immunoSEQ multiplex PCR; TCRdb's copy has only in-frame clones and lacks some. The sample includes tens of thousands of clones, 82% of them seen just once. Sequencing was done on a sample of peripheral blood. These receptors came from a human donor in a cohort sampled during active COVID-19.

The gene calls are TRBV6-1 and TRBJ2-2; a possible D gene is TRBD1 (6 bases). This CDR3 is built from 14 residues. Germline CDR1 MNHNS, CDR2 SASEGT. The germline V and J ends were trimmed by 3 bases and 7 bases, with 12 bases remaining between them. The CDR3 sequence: CASSDTAGVGELFF. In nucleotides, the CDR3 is TGTGCCAGCAGTGATACCGCAGGGGTCGGGGAGCTGTTTTTT.

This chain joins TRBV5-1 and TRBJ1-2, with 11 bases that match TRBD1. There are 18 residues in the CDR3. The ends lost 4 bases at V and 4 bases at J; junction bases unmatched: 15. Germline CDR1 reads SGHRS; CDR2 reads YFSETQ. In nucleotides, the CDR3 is TGCGCCAGCAGCCTAGTCGGAACAACCGGGACAGGGGGCTATGGCTACACCTTC. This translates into CASSLVGTTGTGGYGYTF.

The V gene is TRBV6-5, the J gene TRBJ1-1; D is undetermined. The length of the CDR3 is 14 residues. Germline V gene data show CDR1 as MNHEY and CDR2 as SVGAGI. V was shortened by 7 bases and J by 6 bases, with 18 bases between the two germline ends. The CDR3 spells CASILRIGEPEAFF. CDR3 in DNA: TGTGCCAGCATTCTAAGGATTGGGGAGCCTGAAGCTTTCTTT.

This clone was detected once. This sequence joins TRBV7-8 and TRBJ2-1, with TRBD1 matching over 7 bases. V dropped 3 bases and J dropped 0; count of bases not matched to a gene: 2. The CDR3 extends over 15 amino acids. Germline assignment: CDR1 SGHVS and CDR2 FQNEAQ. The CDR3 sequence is CASSFTGDSYNEQFF. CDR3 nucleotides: TGTGCCAGCAGCTTTACAGGGGACTCCTACAATGAGCAGTTCTTC. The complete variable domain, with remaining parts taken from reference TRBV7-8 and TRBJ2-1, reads GAGVSQSPRYKVAKRGQDVALRCDPISGHVSLFWYQQALGQGPEFLTYFQNEAQLDKSGLPSDRFFAERPEGSVSTLKIQRTQQEDSAVYLCASSFTGDSYNEQFFGPGTRLTVL.